This TCR beta chain derives from a study of T-cell reconstitution after alpha-beta-depleted transplantation in children. Regarding the study as a whole: Surviving recipient T cells and intrathymic progenitors accounted for some patients' high TCRbeta diversity at day 60.

This sample's TCRbeta library carried unique molecular identifier barcodes. TCRdb called the PCR reads again in MiXCR, with one record for every CDR3 protein. The data contain 110,000 or so distinct CDR3 sequences, 5% to 8% of them singletons. Worth noting for this clonotype: Its target is unknown.

Trimming left V 0 bases short and J 1 base short, with 23 bases between. Germline loops: CDR1 SGHTA, CDR2 FQGNSA. This CDR3 is built from 20 residues. This sequence joins TRBV7-2 and TRBJ2-3, with D possibly being TRBD1 (5 bases). The specimen comprised PBMCs, mostly from graft donor cells, sampled 360 days after TCRalphabeta/CD19-depleted stem cell transplant. This receptor was identified in a male patient aged 2 to 9 who had a stem cell transplant for acute lymphoblastic leukemia, so the T cells may come from the graft donor. The CDR3 region is CASSLANKGPVFKGTDTQYF. In nucleotides, the CDR3 is TGTGCCAGCAGCTTAGCTAACAAGGGGCCGGTCTTCAAGGGCACAGATACGCAGTATTTT.